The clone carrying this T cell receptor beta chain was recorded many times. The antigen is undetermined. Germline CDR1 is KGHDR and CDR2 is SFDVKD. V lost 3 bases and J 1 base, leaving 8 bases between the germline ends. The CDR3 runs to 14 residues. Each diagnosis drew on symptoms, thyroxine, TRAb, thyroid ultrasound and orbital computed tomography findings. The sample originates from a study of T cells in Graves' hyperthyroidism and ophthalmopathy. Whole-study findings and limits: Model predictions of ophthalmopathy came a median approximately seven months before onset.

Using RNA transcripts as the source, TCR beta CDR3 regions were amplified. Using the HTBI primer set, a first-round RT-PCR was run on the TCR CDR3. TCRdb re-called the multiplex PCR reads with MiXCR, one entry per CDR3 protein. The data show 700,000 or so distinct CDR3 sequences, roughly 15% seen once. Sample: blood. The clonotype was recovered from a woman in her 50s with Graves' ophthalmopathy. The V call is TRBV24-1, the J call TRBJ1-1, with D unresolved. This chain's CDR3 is CATSDPAENTEAFF. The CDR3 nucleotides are TGTGCCACCAGTGATCCAGCCGAGAACACTGAAGCTTTCTTT.